These 13 T cell receptor beta chains came from one sample sequenced in a study of T cells in localized non-small cell lung cancer. Repertoires were generated with immunoSEQ multiplex PCR, while TCRdb's copy carries only in-frame clones and drops some. The data hold roughly 34,000 clones, with 78% observed a single time. The input for sequencing was peripheral blood, taken before any cancer treatment. These receptors came from a male donor aged 60 or over with stage II squamous cell lung carcinoma.

V gene TRBV14 combines with J gene TRBJ2-5; D unresolved. The CDR3 covers 13 residues. Germline CDR1 is SGHDN and CDR2 is FVKESK. V dropped 1 base and J dropped 6 bases, with 9 bases sitting between them. CDR3 region: CASSQVDSKTQYF. The CDR3 nucleotides read TGTGCCAGCAGCCAAGTCGATAGTAAGACCCAGTACTTC.

The rearrangement joins TRBV14 to TRBJ1-6, with 12 nucleotides matching TRBD1. This CDR3 has 16 amino acids. The ends lost 8 bases at V and 10 bases at J; junction bases unmatched: 12. From germline, CDR1 is SGHDN and CDR2 FVKESK. The CDR3 DNA reads as TGTGCCAGCGGCCCTGGCCGGGACAGGGGGCAGTCACCCCTCCACTTT. It specifies CASGPGRDRGQSPLHF.

The genes are TRBV5-3 and TRBJ2-1; no clear D gene. TRBV5-3 is flagged as an ORF with uncertain function. This CDR3 has 13 amino acids. V was cut by 0 bases and J by 5 bases, with 6 bases left in between. The CDR3 protein is CARSLDFDNEQFF. In nucleotides, the CDR3 is TGTGCCAGAAGCTTGGACTTCGACAATGAGCAGTTCTTC.

This chain uses TRBV27 with TRBJ2-1, with D hard to call. Looked up from germline, CDR1 is MNHEY and CDR2 is SMNVEV (reference sequence). This CDR3 is built from 14 residues. V gave up 8 bases and J gave up 1 base, with 12 bases separating them. The CDR3 coding sequence is TGTGCCAGCCCCAAATCGAGGTCCTACAATGAGCAGTTCTTC. It codes for CASPKSRSYNEQFF.

CDR3 sequence reads: CASSEAGGGKNIQYF. The CDR3 DNA reads TGTGCCAGCAGTGAAGCGGGTGGGGGCAAAAACATTCAGTACTTC. V usage is TRBV2 and J usage is TRBJ2-4; D is tentatively TRBD1 or TRBD2 (5 bases each). The CDR3 totals 15 residues. Germline CDR1 SNHLY, CDR2 FYNNEI. V lost 0 bases, J lost 3 bases, and 9 bases lay in between.

This clone came up once. This chain connects TRBV21-1 to TRBJ2-7; the table names TRBD2, a call not compared with the DNA. TRBV21-1 is marked as a pseudogene. The CDR3 consists of 17 residues. As DNA, the CDR3 is TGTGCCAGCATCCTGACTAGTGAGCCACCCCCCTACTACGAGCAGTACTTC. It yields the protein CASILTSEPPPYYEQYF.

The rearrangement joins TRBV7-3 to TRBJ2-1; D not certain. This CDR3 comprises 13 residues. Germline-derived CDR1 and CDR2 are SGHTA and FQGTGA. V was trimmed by 2 bases and J by 4 bases, leaving 6 bases between them. The CDR3 DNA is TGTGCCAGCAGCTTATCCGCATACAATGAGCAGTTCTTC. This gives the protein CASSLSAYNEQFF.

This chain joins TRBV5-1 and TRBJ2-5; D gene unclear. Trimming stripped 0 bases from V and 5 bases from J, with 11 bases between. Germline CDR1 reads SGHRS; CDR2 reads YFSETQ. This CDR3 region has 14 residues. The CDR3 nucleotides read TGCGCCAGCAGCTTGGAGCAGCCGAGGGAGACCCAGTACTTC. Protein product: CASSLEQPRETQYF.

J is TRBJ2-7 and V is TRBV28; 8 bases align to TRBD1. CDR3 length: 15 residues. Germline V gene data show CDR1 as MDHEN and CDR2 as SYDVKM. The ends lost 10 bases at V and 6 bases at J; junction bases unmatched: 17. DNA for the CDR3: TGTGCCACCCAGTCAGCCGGGACAGGTTCTTTCGAGCAGTACTTC. Amino acids: CATQSAGTGSFEQYF.

This rearrangement joins TRBV2 to TRBJ2-5; tentatively, D is TRBD1 or TRBD2 (5 bases each). Trimming shortened V by 3 bases and J by 11 bases, and 13 bases separated the two germline ends. Looked up from germline, CDR1 is SNHLY and CDR2 is FYNNEI. This CDR3 is 12 amino acids long. Here the CDR3 reads CASSEEGTSQYF. In DNA, the CDR3 is TGTGCCAGCAGTGAGGAAGGGACCTCGCAGTACTTC.

The chain couples TRBV5-6 to TRBJ1-2; D is uncertain. The germline gives CDR1 SGHDT, CDR2 YYEEEE. This CDR3 has 13 residues. V lost 2 bases, J lost 4 bases, and 9 bases lay in between. CDR3 DNA: TGTGCCAGCAGCTTAGTCGGAGGCTATGGCTACACCTTC. This sequence encodes CASSLVGGYGYTF.

This chain links TRBV19 with TRBJ2-1; 10 bases are shared with TRBD2. Looked up from germline, CDR1 is LNHDA and CDR2 is SQIVND (reference sequence). The trim removed 7 bases at V and 7 bases at J, leaving 10 bases unmatched. The CDR3 consists of 15 residues. The CDR3 DNA sequence: TGTGCCAGTAAAAAGCGGGAGGGTTTTCAAAATGAGCAGTTCTTC. Translation gives CASKKREGFQNEQFF.

The chain couples TRBV19 to TRBJ1-1; D gene uncertain. Germline-derived CDR1 and CDR2 are LNHDA and SQIVND (reference sequence). The V end lost 0 bases, the J end lost 0 bases, and 5 bases lay between the germline ends. CDR3 length: 14 residues. The CDR3 spells CASSIESVNTEAFF. The DNA of the CDR3 is TGTGCCAGTAGTATAGAGTCCGTGAACACTGAAGCTTTCTTT.